This T cell receptor beta chain was recovered during a study of blood T cell repertoires in COVID-19. Per the original methods: Reference gene primers were amplified, and this amplification served to estimate nucleated cell counts. Method: immunoSEQ multiplex PCR; TCRdb's copy keeps in-frame clones and lacks some. Clone size and the V and J calls come from that table; the DNA yielded D and trimming. This repertoire shows nearly 200,000 clones, over 75% found once; its top ten account for 6.2%. Between the trimmed V and J ends, which lost 0 bases and 4 bases, there was a span of 13 bases. CDR1 SGHDT and CDR2 YYEEEE come from the germline V gene. CDR3 size: 15 residues.

The receptor was isolated from a woman aged 40 to 49 who had recovered from COVID-19. The source material was peripheral blood. The J gene is TRBJ1-1, the V gene TRBV5-6; the D gene is possibly TRBD1 (6 bases). CDR3 bases: TGTGCCAGCAGCTTGGATTGGTCAGGGGTCACTGAAGCTTTCTTT. This sequence encodes CASSLDWSGVTEAFF.